This passage covers 29 T cell receptor beta chains from one sample sequenced in a study of blood T cell repertoires in COVID-19. Sequencing used immunoSEQ multiplex PCR; TCRdb keeps in-frame clones, though not all of them. Here the sample spans roughly 330,000 clones, about 87% being singletons. The sequenced sample consisted of PBMCs or T cells enriched from blood (not recorded which). The receptors come from a woman in her twenties or thirties who had recovered from COVID-19.

The chain is built from TRBV11-2 and TRBJ1-2; D ambiguous. Trimming stripped 0 bases from V and 11 bases from J, with 10 bases between. Germline CDR1 SGHAT, CDR2 FQNNGV. CDR3 length: 12 amino acids. The CDR3: CASSLEVGPYTF. In nucleotides, the CDR3 is TGTGCCAGCAGCTTAGAGGTTGGCCCTTACACCTTC.

This clone was found once. V and J are TRBV5-5 and TRBJ2-3, with TRBD1 identical over 7 bases. This CDR3 contains 15 residues. Trimming cost V 3 bases and J 1 base; bases outside gene matches: 5. Germline V gene lookup returns CDR1 SGHKS and CDR2 YYEKEE (reference sequence). The DNA for the CDR3 is TGTGCCAGCAGCTGGGACGGGACAGGCACAGATACGCAGTATTTT. Translated, it gives CASSWDGTGTDTQYF.

The rearrangement joins TRBV2 to TRBJ2-3; 11 positions match TRBD1. Germline loops: CDR1 SNHLY, CDR2 FYNNEI. Losses at the gene ends were 9 bases for V and 3 bases for J; bases not matched to a gene: 5. The CDR3 extends over 14 amino acids. DNA of the CDR3: TGTGCCAGTCCGGACAGGGGGCGTACAGATACGCAGTATTTT. Amino acid sequence: CASPDRGRTDTQYF. The full variable domain, completed using reference TRBV2 and TRBJ2-3, is EPEVTQTPSHQVTQMGQEVILRCVPISNHLYFYWYRQILGQKVEFLVSFYNNEISEKSEIFDDQFSVERPDGSNFTLKIRSTKLEDSAMYFCASPDRGRTDTQYFGPGTRLTVL.

The genes are TRBV7-8 and TRBJ2-6, with D perhaps matching TRBD1 (6 bases). V gave up 4 bases and J gave up 4 bases, with 11 bases separating them. Per germline, CDR1 SGHVS and CDR2 FQNEAQ. The CDR3 has 15 amino acids. CDR3 coding DNA: TGTGCCAGCAGCTACAGGGTTTCGGGGGCCAACGTCCTGACTTTC. Translated: CASSYRVSGANVLTF.

With regard to this clone: At one boundary the junction diverges from the germline segment, which might be a read error. This rearrangement joins TRBV19 to TRBJ1-2; TRBD1 matches at 7 bases. Per germline, CDR1 LNHDA and CDR2 SQIVND (reference sequence). The CDR3 is 14 amino acids. The CDR3 spells CASSIRWTGGTYSF. The CDR3, as DNA: TGTGCCAGTAGTATTAGGTGGACAGGTGGAACGTACTCCTTC.

This chain uses TRBV10-1 with TRBJ1-1; D might be TRBD1 (5 bases). Trimming took off 10 bases at V and 5 bases at J, with 14 bases between the two ends. The CDR3 extends over 12 amino acids. Germline CDR1 is WNHNN and CDR2 is SYGVQD (reference sequence). The CDR3 bases are TGCGCCACCAGGGACTTGTCGACTGAAGCTTTCTTT. Translation gives CATRDLSTEAFF.

The V gene is TRBV4-3, the J gene TRBJ1-1; 10 nucleotides match TRBD1. Germline loops: CDR1 LGHNA, CDR2 YSLEER. The V segment lost 0 bases and the J segment 4 bases; nucleotides outside the gene matches: 5. The CDR3 is made up of 16 amino acids. The CDR3 DNA reads as TGCGCCAGCAGCCAAGATTGGGACAGGGGTTTCACTGAAGCTTTCTTT. Translation gives CASSQDWDRGFTEAFF.

The chain carries TRBV24-1 and TRBJ2-1, with 7 bases fitting TRBD2. The V gene end was trimmed by 1 base and the J gene end by 5 bases; junction bases not matched to a gene: 7. Germline V gene lookup returns CDR1 KGHDR and CDR2 SFDVKD. This CDR3 contains 16 residues. This chain's CDR3 is CATSDLSREGNNEQFF. As DNA, the CDR3 is TGTGCCACCAGTGATTTAAGTAGGGAGGGCAACAATGAGCAGTTCTTC.

This clone was observed a few times. This chain connects TRBV30 to TRBJ1-4, with 9 bases lining up with TRBD1. The CDR3 is 15 residues long. After removal of 6 bases from V and 7 bases from J, the junction contained 12 bases not matched to a gene. Germline V gene sequence: CDR1 GTSNPN, CDR2 SVGIG (reference sequence). The chain's CDR3 is CACSGTGTNGEKLFF. CDR3 sequence (DNA): TGTGCCTGTTCCGGGACAGGGACGAATGGTGAAAAACTGTTTTTT. Looking up the rest from reference TRBV30 and TRBJ1-4 gives the full variable domain: SQTIHQWPATLVQPVGSPLSLECTVEGTSNPNLYWYRQAAGRGLQLLFYSVGIGQISSEVPQNLSASRPQDRQFILSSKKLLLSDSGFYLCACSGTGTNGEKLFFGSGTQLSVL.

The J gene is TRBJ2-2, the V gene TRBV10-3; D perhaps matches TRBD2 (5 bases). V was pared by 8 bases and J by 2 bases, with 12 bases between. The CDR3 contains 14 residues. Germline V gene lookup returns CDR1 ENHRY and CDR2 SYGVKD. CDR3: CAISSGINTGELFF. In DNA form, the CDR3 reads TGTGCCATCTCCAGCGGAATAAACACCGGGGAGCTGTTTTTT.

Notes on this clone: Other DNA sequences in this sample translate to the same CDR3. The chain couples TRBV3-1 (or the pseudogene TRBV3-2) to TRBJ1-2; TRBD1 matches 9 bases. CDR3 length: 15 residues. V lost 1 base and J lost 5; bases outside the gene matches: 5. CDR1 and CDR2 (germline): LGHDT, YNNKEL (reference sequence). CDR3 DNA: TGTGCCAGCAGCCAAGGGACAGGGGTTGGGTATGGCTACACCTTC. It codes for CASSQGTGVGYGYTF.

The J gene is TRBJ1-6, the V gene TRBV5-4; a weak D match, TRBD1 (5 bases). The CDR3 is 16 residues long. CDR1 is SGHNT and CDR2 is YYREEE in the germline V gene (reference sequence). Deletions cut 0 bases from V and 10 bases from J, with 17 bases between. This chain's CDR3 is CASSLVSGRVNSPLHF. The CDR3 DNA reads as TGTGCCAGCAGCTTGGTCAGTGGCAGGGTAAACTCACCCCTCCACTTT.

This chain joins TRBV5-1 and TRBJ1-2; TRBD1 matches 8 bases. Losses at the gene ends were 0 bases for V and 3 bases for J; bases not matched to a gene: 4. The CDR3 is 15 amino acids. CDR1 is SGHRS, CDR2 YFSETQ, per germline. The CDR3 reads CASSLVQGVDYGYTF. The CDR3 DNA sequence: TGCGCCAGCAGCTTGGTACAGGGGGTGGACTATGGCTACACCTTC.

This chain links TRBV24-1 with TRBJ1-1, with TRBD1 matching over 8 bases. The V segment lost 2 bases and the J segment 7 bases; nucleotides outside the gene matches: 8. The CDR3 runs to 15 residues. CDR1 is KGHDR, CDR2 SFDVKD, per germline. The CDR3 coding sequence is TGTGCCACCAGTGATTCCCGGGACAGGTCAAATGAAGCTTTCTTT. It codes for CATSDSRDRSNEAFF.

Concerning this clone itself: The identical CDR3 is also encoded by other nucleotide sequences in the sample. The chain carries TRBV11-2 and TRBJ2-3; 8 bases fit TRBD2. Germline CDR1 and CDR2: SGHAT and FQNNGV. CDR3 length: 14 amino acids. V lost 6 bases to trimming and J lost 2 bases; unmatched junction nucleotides: 4. CDR3 sequence (DNA): TGTGCCAGCAGTCGACTAGCGTCCACAGATACGCAGTATTTT. Its translation is CASSRLASTDTQYF. Full variable domain (remainder filled in from reference TRBV11-2 and TRBJ2-3): EAGVAQSPRYKIIEKRQSVAFWCNPISGHATLYWYQQILGQGPKLLIQFQNNGVVDDSQLPKDRFSAERLKGVDSTLKIQPAKLEDSAVYLCASSRLASTDTQYFGPGTRLTVL.

The CDR3 region has the DNA TGTGCCAGTAGTATACCGGGAACCTACGAGCAGTACTTC. It encodes CASSIPGTYEQYF. The gene calls are TRBV19 and TRBJ2-7; perhaps TRBD2 as D (5 bases). CDR3 length: 13 residues. Trimming shortened V by 2 bases and J by 2 bases, and 7 bases separated the two germline ends. Germline V CDR1 and CDR2: LNHDA, SQIVND (reference sequence).

The J gene is TRBJ1-6, the V gene TRBV9; the D is unclear. The CDR3 runs 17 residues. In germline, CDR1 is SGDLS, CDR2 YYNGEE. V lost 3 bases and J lost 5, with 18 bases in between. This CDR3 is CASSAQSIPGDNSPLHF. In DNA, the CDR3 is TGTGCCAGCAGCGCCCAATCAATACCCGGGGATAATTCACCCCTCCACTTT.

The V gene is TRBV18, the J gene TRBJ2-5, with 10 bases fitting TRBD1. CDR3 length: 17 amino acids. V gave up 3 bases and J gave up 4 bases; unmatched junction bases: 11. Germline CDR1 KGHSH, CDR2 LQKENI. CDR3: CASSPPLGQGNSETQYF. The CDR3 DNA follows: TGTGCCAGCTCACCGCCCCTGGGACAGGGGAATTCAGAGACCCAGTACTTC.

The CDR3 loop reads CASSPEHGLEAFF. As DNA, the CDR3 is TGCGCCAGCAGCCCTGAACATGGCCTTGAAGCTTTCTTT. The rearrangement joins TRBV4-3 to TRBJ1-1; D not certain. Trimming removed 4 bases at V and 7 bases at J, with 13 bases between. This CDR3 spans 13 amino acids. CDR1 is LGHNA, CDR2 YSLEER, per germline.

The chain links TRBV5-5 to TRBJ1-2, with D maybe TRBD1 (6 bases). The CDR3 sequence is 16 residues long. Trimming removed 3 bases at V and 4 bases at J, with 19 bases between. CDR1 is SGHKS and CDR2 is YYEKEE in the germline V gene (reference sequence). The CDR3, as DNA: TGTGCCAGCAGCTGGGATTCAGGGGAAACCTTCTATGGCTACACCTTC. This sequence encodes CASSWDSGETFYGYTF.

J is TRBJ2-2 and V is TRBV18, with 8 positions matching TRBD2. V trimming: 1 base; J trimming: 2 bases; junction bases outside the gene matches: 6. Per germline, CDR1 KGHSH and CDR2 LQKENI. The CDR3 is 17 amino acids. The CDR3 reads CASSPRISGTNTGELFF. The DNA of the CDR3 is TGTGCCAGCTCACCACGTATTAGCGGGACTAACACCGGGGAGCTGTTTTTT.

The chain links TRBV27 to TRBJ2-3; D call uncertain. Germline V CDR1 and CDR2: MNHEY, SMNVEV (reference sequence). CDR3 length: 16 residues. With 5 bases removed from V and 3 bases from J, the gap between germline ends came to 18 bases. The CDR3, as DNA: TGTGCCAGCAGTCGCTACATAGATTACGGGACAGATACGCAGTATTTT. Protein sequence: CASSRYIDYGTDTQYF.

DNA of the CDR3: TGTGCCAGCAGCTCTCGTAACATTCTGAGGTATGGCTACACCTTC. This gives the protein CASSSRNILRYGYTF. This chain links TRBV5-4 with TRBJ1-2; no firm D call. The CDR3 length is 15 residues. Germline CDR1 and CDR2: SGHNT and YYREEE (reference sequence). V was trimmed by 3 bases and J by 5 bases, leaving 17 bases between them. The variable domain in full, with the rest retrieved from reference TRBV5-4 and TRBJ1-2, is ETGVTQSPTHLIKTRGQQVTLRCSSQSGHNTVSWYQQALGQGPQFIFQYYREEENGRGNFPPRFSGLQFPNYSSELNVNALELDDSALYLCASSSRNILRYGYTFGSGTRLTVV.

The rearrangement uses TRBV2 and TRBJ1-3, with 9 bases matching TRBD1. CDR3 length: 14 residues. Trimming cost V 7 bases and J 6 bases; bases outside gene matches: 7. CDR1 and CDR2 (germline): SNHLY, FYNNEI. DNA for the CDR3: TGTGCCAGCACCCTGACAGGGGGGTCAAACACCATATATTTT. Translating gives CASTLTGGSNTIYF.

The chain's CDR3 is CASSYGTAYGYTF. As DNA, the CDR3 is TGCGCCAGCAGCTATGGGACAGCATATGGCTACACCTTC. The chain employs TRBV5-1 and TRBJ1-2, with 7 bases lining up with TRBD1. Germline CDR1 reads SGHRS; CDR2 reads YFSETQ. The CDR3 is 13 residues long. V dropped 3 bases and J dropped 5; count of bases not matched to a gene: 4. The complete variable domain, with remaining parts taken from reference TRBV5-1 and TRBJ1-2, reads KAGVTQTPRYLIKTRGQQVTLSCSPISGHRSVSWYQQTPGQGLQFLFEYFSETQRNKGNFPGRFSGRQFSNSRSEMNVSTLELGDSALYLCASSYGTAYGYTFGSGTRLTVV.

This sequence joins TRBV7-9 and TRBJ2-7; possible D gene TRBD2, 6 bases. Trimming left V 2 bases short and J 1 base short, with 12 bases between. Germline values: CDR1 SEHNR, CDR2 FQNEAQ (reference sequence). The CDR3 contains 15 residues. The chain's CDR3 is CASSLRLEGSYEQYF. The CDR3 DNA is TGTGCCAGCAGCTTACGTCTGGAGGGATCCTACGAGCAGTACTTC.

The rearrangement links TRBV10-3 to TRBJ1-6, with 7 positions matching TRBD1. The CDR3 runs 16 residues. CDR1 is ENHRY and CDR2 is SYGVKD in the germline V gene. The trim removed 5 bases at V and 0 bases at J, leaving 4 bases unmatched. The CDR3 region is CAISRDSSSYNSPLHF. The CDR3 DNA reads as TGTGCCATCAGTCGGGACAGTAGCTCCTATAATTCACCCCTCCACTTT.

J is TRBJ2-7 and V is TRBV19; D gene ambiguous. The V gene's germline CDR1 is LNHDA and CDR2 SQIVND (reference sequence). V dropped 1 base and J dropped 0 bases, with 13 bases sitting between them. The CDR3 is 16 residues long. The CDR3 DNA reads TGTGCCAGTAGTATAGGCCCCACAGAGAGCTCCTACGAGCAGTACTTC. Residues: CASSIGPTESSYEQYF.

This chain connects TRBV2 to TRBJ2-3; D not resolved. The V and J ends lost 6 bases and 4 bases respectively, with 11 bases between them. The CDR3 contains 13 residues. In germline, CDR1 is SNHLY, CDR2 FYNNEI. CDR3 sequence (DNA): TGTGCCAGCAGAAGTCTTCTAGCAGATACGCAGTATTTT. It is translated as CASRSLLADTQYF.